A selection of T cell receptor beta chains follows, all from one sample in a study of response to subunit inactivated influenza vaccine. TCRdb ran MiXCR on the RT-PCR reads and lists one entry per CDR3 protein. The sample holds about 500,000 distinct CDR3 sequences, 16% seen once. The sequencing used CD4+ T cells sorted from PBMCs, collected about 24 months after vaccination. The receptors originated from a man aged 50 to 69 who received an inactivated influenza vaccine. The CDR3 runs from the conserved cysteine through the conserved F or W. The order of the fields is D gene, V gene, J gene, CDR3 protein. D genes are given only for firm matches.

D: NA
V: TRBV7-9
J: TRBJ2-7
CDR3: CASSLEGALKYF

D: NA
V: TRBV20-1
J: TRBJ2-7
CDR3: CSASGGVAYEQYF

D: NA
V: TRBV5-1
J: TRBJ2-5
CDR3: CASSLGSGGAETQYF

D: TRBD2
V: TRBV29-1
J: TRBJ2-1
CDR3: CSVEGTSGSRGEQFF

D: NA
V: TRBV28
J: TRBJ2-2
CDR3: CASSSVGGGDTGELFF

D: NA
V: TRBV6-4
J: TRBJ2-1
CDR3: CASKRDAWYNEQFF

D: TRBD2
V: TRBV20-1
J: TRBJ2-7
CDR3: CSATGLAGGPYEQYF

D: NA
V: TRBV20-1
J: TRBJ2-7
CDR3: CSARDVTGIYEQYF

D: TRBD1
V: TRBV10-3
J: TRBJ2-3
CDR3: CAISDGDRGPDTQYF

D: NA
V: TRBV28
J: TRBJ1-4
CDR3: CASNSQAATNEKLFF

D: TRBD2
V: TRBV5-1
J: TRBJ2-5
CDR3: CASSLRSGRQETQYF

D: NA
V: TRBV4-3
J: TRBJ2-1
CDR3: CASSQAWGAHEQFF

D: TRBD2
V: TRBV29-1
J: TRBJ2-7
CDR3: CSVKLAGSYEQYF

D: TRBD1
V: TRBV6-1
J: TRBJ2-3
CDR3: CASIFWTGPTDTQYF

D: TRBD2
V: TRBV5-1
J: TRBJ2-7
CDR3: CASSLSAGATYEQYF

D: NA
V: TRBV5-1
J: TRBJ1-2
CDR3: CASSLDSPNGYTF

D: TRBD1
V: TRBV6-5
J: TRBJ1-4
CDR3: CASSSGQGPTGLFF

D: NA
V: TRBV7-8
J: TRBJ1-5
CDR3: CASSLNYGNNQPQHF

D: TRBD1
V: TRBV9
J: TRBJ2-1
CDR3: CASSVGQGAGEQFF

D: NA
V: TRBV12-3/TRBV12-4
J: TRBJ2-7
CDR3: CASSLGMGASYEQYF

D: TRBD1
V: TRBV4-3
J: TRBJ2-4
CDR3: CASSQVQGVAKNIQYF

D: NA
V: TRBV5-1
J: TRBJ2-7
CDR3: CASRDVGAVQYF

D: NA
V: TRBV5-6
J: TRBJ2-3
CDR3: CASSSSSIVDTDTQYF

D: NA
V: TRBV6-1
J: TRBJ1-5
CDR3: CASSDFGNQPQHF

D: NA
V: TRBV12-3/TRBV12-4
J: TRBJ2-3
CDR3: CASRGTLGQDTQYF

D: NA
V: TRBV12-3/TRBV12-4
J: TRBJ2-1
CDR3: CASSWGNEQFF

D: NA
V: TRBV3-1
J: TRBJ1-1
CDR3: CASSQAGRNTEAFF

D: NA
V: TRBV10-3
J: TRBJ1-1
CDR3: CAISNRARVKTEAFF

D: NA
V: TRBV10-3
J: TRBJ2-7
CDR3: CAISGDGGYEQYF

D: TRBD2
V: TRBV12-3/TRBV12-4
J: TRBJ2-2
CDR3: CASRKAGAVGELFF

D: NA
V: TRBV10-2
J: TRBJ2-3
CDR3: CASSAGIGGTDTQYF

D: NA
V: TRBV5-1
J: TRBJ1-5
CDR3: CASSPGQYSNQPQHF

D: TRBD2
V: TRBV14
J: TRBJ2-2
CDR3: CASSQTPGTSGLSYTGELFF

D: NA
V: TRBV6-1
J: TRBJ1-1
CDR3: CASGADGSWAEAFF

D: NA
V: TRBV12-3/TRBV12-4
J: TRBJ2-2
CDR3: CASSSWGPGELFF

D: TRBD2
V: TRBV12-3/TRBV12-4
J: TRBJ2-7
CDR3: CASSPGKLAGRHEQYF

D: NA
V: TRBV14
J: TRBJ2-3
CDR3: CASSQAGLRTDTQYF